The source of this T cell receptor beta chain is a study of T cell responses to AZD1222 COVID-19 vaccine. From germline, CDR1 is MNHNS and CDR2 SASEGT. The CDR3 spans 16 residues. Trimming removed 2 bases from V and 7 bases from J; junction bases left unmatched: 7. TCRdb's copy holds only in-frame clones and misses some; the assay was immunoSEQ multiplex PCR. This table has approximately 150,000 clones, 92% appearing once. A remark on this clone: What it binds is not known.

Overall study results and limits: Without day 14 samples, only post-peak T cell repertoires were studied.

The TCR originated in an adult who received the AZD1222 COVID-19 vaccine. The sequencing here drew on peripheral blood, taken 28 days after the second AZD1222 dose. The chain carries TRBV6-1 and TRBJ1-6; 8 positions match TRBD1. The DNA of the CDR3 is TGTGCCAGCAGTGAAACTAGGACAGGGTGGAATTCACCCCTCCACTTT. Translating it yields CASSETRTGWNSPLHF.